This paragraph covers one TCR beta chain sequence. There are 15 residues in the CDR3. The germline V gene encodes CDR1 MRHNA and CDR2 SNTAGT. V was cut by 3 bases and J by 0 bases, with 9 bases left in between. This sample is part of a study of PD-1 blockade in classical Hodgkin lymphoma. Data came from immunoSEQ multiplex PCR; TCRdb stores just in-frame clones and leaves some out. The sample lists some 86,000 clones; just over 90% were seen once. Time point specified: cycle 4 day 1 (C4D1), after 5 to 7 weeks of nivolumab. Every one of the patients relapsed after autologous stem cell transplantation (brentuximab vedotin exposure was variable).

The material sequenced was peripheral blood mononuclear cells (PBMCs), taken before the fourth cycle of nivolumab. This chain uses TRBV6-4 with TRBJ2-1; no definite D call. This clonotype was obtained from a human donor with classical Hodgkin lymphoma. Here the CDR3 reads CASSENPSSYNEQFF. The CDR3 DNA reads as TGTGCCAGCAGTGAGAACCCGAGCTCCTACAATGAGCAGTTCTTC.